This TCR beta chain is from a study of cytomegalovirus exposure and HLA in healthy donors. CDR1 is SGHNT and CDR2 is YYREEE in the germline V gene (reference sequence). CDR3 size: 14 residues. Deletions cut 4 bases from V and 0 bases from J, with 11 bases between. The PCR was carried out with 60 Vbeta primers and 13 Jbeta primers. Sequenced by immunoSEQ multiplex PCR; TCRdb stores in-frame clones only, minus some. The table has 55,000 to 70,000 clones, around 77% seen once; the top ten hold approximately 5.4%. Sequenced material: PBMCs. The chain couples TRBV5-4 to TRBJ2-7; D not resolved. This clonotype was sampled from a male donor in good health and CMV-seropositive. In DNA form, the CDR3 reads TGTGCCAGCAGCCCCTGGCCAGTCTCCTACGAGCAGTACTTC. It codes for CASSPWPVSYEQYF.